The 23 T cell receptor beta chains listed next were all sequenced from one sample in a study of T cells in Graves' hyperthyroidism and ophthalmopathy. Researchers amplified the TCR beta CDR3 regions from RNA transcripts. HTBI primers drove first-round RT-PCR of the TCR CDR3. TCRdb re-called the multiplex PCR reads with MiXCR, one entry per CDR3 protein. Among around 350,000 distinct CDR3 sequences listed, less than 15% were seen once. The sequencing sample was made of blood. The receptor set was obtained from a woman aged 18-29 years with Graves' hyperthyroidism.

In its sample, this clonotype was seen a few times. This chain's CDR3 is CASSAGQVGQPQHF. The CDR3 nucleotides read TGTGCCAGCAGCGCCGGACAGGTGGGACAGCCCCAGCATTTT. The genes are TRBV9 and TRBJ1-5; 7 bases agree with TRBD1. Germline values: CDR1 SGDLS, CDR2 YYNGEE. Trimming took 3 bases from V and 7 from J; bases not matched to a gene: 7. The CDR3 has 14 amino acids.

This clonotype has ten or more counts. The chain links TRBV7-3 to TRBJ2-1; tentatively, D is TRBD2 (6 bases). The CDR3 has 16 amino acids. The germline gives CDR1 SGHTA, CDR2 FQGTGA. V shed 2 bases and J shed 2 bases, with 13 bases lying between them. The CDR3 DNA reads TGTGCCAGCAGCTTACGCGGGACCCGCGCCTACAATGAGCAGTTCTTC. Translated: CASSLRGTRAYNEQFF.

This clonotype occurred many times. The chain is built from TRBV20-1 and TRBJ1-2; D is unresolved. Germline V lookup: CDR1 DFQATT, CDR2 SNEGSKA (reference sequence). The CDR3 sequence is 12 residues long. V was clipped by 7 bases and J by 1 base, with 10 bases between them. The CDR3 spells CSDRTVNYGYTF. The CDR3 nucleotides read TGCAGTGACCGGACGGTTAACTATGGCTACACCTTC.

The chain employs TRBV7-9 and TRBJ2-1, with TRBD2 matching over 12 bases. With 5 bases clipped from V and 7 bases from J, the junction kept 9 bases outside the gene matches. The germline CDR1 and CDR2 sequences are SEHNR and FQNEAQ (reference sequence). CDR3 length: 16 amino acids. CDR3 sequence reads: CASSPGLAGGWNEQFF. CDR3 nucleotides: TGTGCCAGCAGCCCCGGTCTAGCGGGAGGGTGGAATGAGCAGTTCTTC.

This clonotype was recorded at least ten times. V usage is TRBV12-3 or TRBV12-4 and J usage is TRBJ2-3, with D possibly TRBD1 on 6 matching bases. Deletions cut 7 bases from V and 2 bases from J, with 10 bases between. The CDR3 runs to 13 residues. CDR3 bases: TGTGCCAGCACCAGACAGGTCACAGATACGCAGTATTTT. Translating it yields CASTRQVTDTQYF.

V and J are TRBV4-2 and TRBJ2-3; 10 bases fit TRBD2. V lost 2 bases, J lost 4 bases, and 12 bases stayed unmatched. The CDR3 is 18 amino acids. The germline CDR1 and CDR2 sequences are LGHNA and YNFKEQ. The CDR3 region has the DNA TGTGCCAGCAGCCAAACCGGATCCGCCGGGACTAGCGCAGATACGCAGTATTTT. The encoded protein is CASSQTGSAGTSADTQYF.

This clonotype came up many times. The chain couples TRBV27 to TRBJ1-1, with 7 bases that match TRBD1. Germline values: CDR1 MNHEY, CDR2 SMNVEV (reference sequence). V lost 5 bases to trimming and J lost 8 bases; unmatched junction nucleotides: 14. The CDR3 runs 15 residues. The CDR3: CASSQYRGQRLEAFF. CDR3 sequence (DNA): TGTGCCAGCAGTCAGTACAGGGGACAGCGGTTAGAAGCTTTCTTT.

The table lists this clonotype with many counts. This chain joins TRBV4-1 and TRBJ1-5, with unresolved D. This CDR3 comprises 13 residues. The V gene lost 2 bases and the J gene lost 12 bases, with 14 bases spanning the gap. Germline lookup yields CDR1 MGHRA and CDR2 YSYEKL. The CDR3 nucleotides read TGCGCCAGCAGCCAACAGATTGAAAGGGTCCAGCATTTT. Its translation is CASSQQIERVQHF.

As concerns this clonotype: This may be a read error: a much more frequent sequence differs by one nucleotide. The rearrangement uses TRBV20-1 and TRBJ2-2; D unclear. Trimming removed 6 bases from V and 4 bases from J, with 9 bases in between. There are 12 residues in the CDR3. Looked up from germline, CDR1 is DFQATT and CDR2 is SNEGSKA (reference sequence). CDR3 sequence (DNA): TGCAGTGCCGTTGTAAGCACCGGGGAGCTGTTTTTT. Amino acid sequence: CSAVVSTGELFF.

There are many counts of this clonotype. V is TRBV20-1 and J is TRBJ2-7; D uncertain. This CDR3 has 10 residues. CDR1 and CDR2 from the germline V gene are DFQATT and SNEGSKA (reference sequence). V gave up 5 bases and J gave up 4 bases, with 6 bases separating them. CDR3 protein: CSAQSYEQYF. CDR3 sequence (DNA): TGCAGTGCTCAATCGTACGAGCAGTACTTC.

This clonotype was picked up many times. This chain uses TRBV5-1 with TRBJ1-2; a possible D gene is TRBD1 (5 bases). The germline gives CDR1 SGHRS, CDR2 YFSETQ. The CDR3 contains 15 residues. The V gene lost 5 bases and the J gene lost 5 bases, with 19 bases spanning the gap. CDR3 in amino acids: CASSPTAGGAYGYTF. The CDR3 DNA sequence: TGCGCCAGCAGTCCGACGGCGGGGGGAGCATATGGCTACACCTTC.

This clonotype was counted many times. V is TRBV20-1 and J is TRBJ2-3; D remains unclear. V shed 3 bases and J shed 4 bases, with 11 bases lying between them. This CDR3 comprises 13 residues. Germline lookup yields CDR1 DFQATT and CDR2 SNEGSKA (reference sequence). The DNA of the CDR3 is TGCAGTGCTAGTTTCGAGGCCGCAGATACGCAGTATTTT. Encoded protein: CSASFEAADTQYF.

In its sample, this clonotype was seen a few times. The chain carries TRBV6-1 and TRBJ2-2; D might be TRBD2 (5 bases). Looked up from germline, CDR1 is MNHNS and CDR2 is SASEGT. The CDR3 is 15 residues long. V lost 5 bases, J lost 5 bases, and 15 bases lay in between. The CDR3 spells CASSYGSSGTGELFF. The CDR3 DNA sequence: TGTGCCAGCAGTTATGGGAGTTCTGGAACCGGGGAGCTGTTTTTT.

Many counts were recorded for this clonotype. V and J are TRBV27 and TRBJ2-1; D might be TRBD2 (5 bases). This CDR3 is built from 15 residues. The V end lost 7 bases, the J end lost 1 base, and 14 bases lay between the germline ends. In germline, CDR1 is MNHEY, CDR2 SMNVEV (reference sequence). CDR3 sequence (DNA): TGTGCCAGCACCTATGACGGACTTTCCTACAATGAGCAGTTCTTC. This translates into CASTYDGLSYNEQFF.

The chain's CDR3 is CASSPHGHGHYGYTF. CDR3 DNA sequence: TGTGCCAGCAGTCCCCATGGACACGGTCACTATGGCTACACCTTC. The rearrangement joins TRBV28 to TRBJ1-2, with D possibly TRBD1 on 5 matching bases. V was pared by 5 bases and J by 3 bases, with 16 bases between. The CDR3 loop spans 15 amino acids. Germline CDR1 MDHEN, CDR2 SYDVKM.

The genes are TRBV27 and TRBJ1-2; D is unclear. Germline values: CDR1 MNHEY, CDR2 SMNVEV (reference sequence). V gave up 8 bases and J gave up 3 bases, with 19 bases separating them. This CDR3 is 15 amino acids long. For the CDR3, the DNA is TGTGCCAGCCCTGGATCAATGATTCCCGACTATGGCTACACCTTC. It specifies CASPGSMIPDYGYTF.

The V gene is TRBV24-1, the J gene TRBJ2-5; D not resolved. The CDR3 loop spans 16 amino acids. Trimming cost V 2 bases and J 4 bases, with 16 bases left between them. Germline V lookup: CDR1 KGHDR, CDR2 SFDVKD. CDR3 DNA: TGTGCCACCAGTGATTCCCGGGCCAGCCCGGGAGAGACCCAGTACTTC. This sequence encodes CATSDSRASPGETQYF.

CDR3 sequence reads: CASSLRGTSSSYNEQFF. In DNA form, the CDR3 reads TGTGCCAGCAGCTTGAGGGGGACTAGCAGTTCCTACAATGAGCAGTTCTTC. This chain uses TRBV5-4 with TRBJ2-1, with TRBD2 identical over 9 bases. Trimming at V came to 1 base and at J to 1 base, leaving 6 bases not matched to a gene. This CDR3 region has 17 residues. Germline V gives CDR1 SGHNT, CDR2 YYREEE (reference sequence).

This clonotype was picked up many times. The chain carries TRBV28 and TRBJ1-3; 7 nucleotides match TRBD1. This CDR3 comprises 15 residues. V trimming: 5 bases; J trimming: 0 bases; junction bases outside the gene matches: 4. Germline V gene data show CDR1 as MDHEN and CDR2 as SYDVKM. CDR3 bases: TGTGCCAGCAGTCCCGGGACAGTCTCTGGAAACACCATATATTTT. Amino acid sequence: CASSPGTVSGNTIYF.

This clonotype was picked up many times. This sequence joins TRBV5-1 and TRBJ2-1, with D tentatively TRBD2 (5 bases). The CDR3 spans 15 residues. Per the germline V gene, CDR1 is SGHRS and CDR2 is YFSETQ. V was clipped by 0 bases and J by 4 bases, with 11 bases between them. The CDR3, as DNA: TGCGCCAGCAGCTTGGTCCTAGCACGGTACAATGAGCAGTTCTTC. Residues: CASSLVLARYNEQFF.

This clonotype was counted at least ten times. The rearrangement links TRBV3-1 to TRBJ2-1; D might be TRBD2 (6 bases). V lost 4 bases and J 4 bases, leaving 17 bases between the germline ends. Germline lookup yields CDR1 LGHDT and CDR2 YNNKEL (reference sequence). The CDR3 has 16 residues. CDR3 in amino acids: CASSPSEGQLYNEQFF. DNA for the CDR3: TGTGCCAGCAGCCCCTCGGAGGGGCAGCTATACAATGAGCAGTTCTTC.

As for this clonotype: A read error may explain this, as a much larger clone is one base away. The chain combines TRBV11-2 with TRBJ2-5; D is unclear. Germline V lookup: CDR1 SGHAT, CDR2 FQNNGV. The CDR3 runs 15 residues. The CDR3 DNA is TGTGCCAGCAGCTTGGATGAGGTTTTGGAAGAGACCCAGTGCTTC. Its translation is CASSLDEVLEETQCF.

This clonotype was counted at least ten times. V gene TRBV12-3 or TRBV12-4 combines with J gene TRBJ1-1, with unresolved D. The CDR3 totals 14 residues. V was cut by 2 bases and J by 8 bases, with 15 bases left in between. CDR3 in DNA: TGTGCCAGCAGTTTATTTGGAAGGACTAAAGAAGCTTTCTTT. This codes for CASSLFGRTKEAFF.